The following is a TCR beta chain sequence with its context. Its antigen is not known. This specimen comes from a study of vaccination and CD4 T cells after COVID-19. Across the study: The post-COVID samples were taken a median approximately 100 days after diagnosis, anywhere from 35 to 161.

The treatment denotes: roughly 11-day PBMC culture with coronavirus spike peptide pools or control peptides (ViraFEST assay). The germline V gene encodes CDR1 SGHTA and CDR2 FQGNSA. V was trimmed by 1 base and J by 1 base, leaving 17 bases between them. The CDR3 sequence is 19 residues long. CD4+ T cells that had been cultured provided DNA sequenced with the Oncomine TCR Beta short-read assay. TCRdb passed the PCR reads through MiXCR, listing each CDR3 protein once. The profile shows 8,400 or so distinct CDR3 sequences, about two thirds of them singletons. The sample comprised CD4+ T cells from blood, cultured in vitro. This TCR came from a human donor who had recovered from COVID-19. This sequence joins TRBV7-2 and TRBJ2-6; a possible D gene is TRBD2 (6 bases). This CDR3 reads CASSLDFAGKASGANVLTF. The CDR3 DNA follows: TGTGCCAGCAGCTTAGATTTCGCGGGAAAGGCATCTGGGGCCAACGTCCTGACTTTC.